This T cell receptor beta chain was obtained from a study of T cell responses to AZD1222 COVID-19 vaccine. Study outcomes and limitations: Regions left unmutated in variants are reportedly the target of nearly half of spike-specific TCRs. Spike-specific TCR repertoires showed rising breadth and depth after two AZD1222 doses.

The protocol was immunoSEQ multiplex PCR, while the TCRdb copy is restricted to in-frame clones and leaves out a portion. Among 75,000 to 100,000 clones listed, approximately 90% were seen once. The count of this clone is one. What it binds is not known. CDR1 is LGHNT and CDR2 is FRNRAP in the germline V gene. With 2 bases clipped from V and 3 bases from J, the junction kept 6 bases outside the gene matches. The CDR3 contains 16 residues. The sequences come from peripheral blood, collected 28 days after the second AZD1222 dose. The origin of this receptor is an adult who received the AZD1222 COVID-19 vaccine. The chain couples TRBV12-5 to TRBJ2-1, with TRBD2 identical over 8 bases. The CDR3 here is CASGLSAGGFYNEQFF. The CDR3 DNA is TGTGCTAGTGGTTTGTCCGCGGGGGGATTCTACAATGAGCAGTTCTTC.